Below are 3 T cell receptor beta chains sequenced from a single sample in a study of cytomegalovirus exposure and HLA in healthy donors. With 60 Vbeta and 13 Jbeta primers, the PCR was carried out. Clones were sequenced by immunoSEQ multiplex PCR, and TCRdb holds only the in-frame ones, with some missing. The data contain 200,000 to 300,000 clones, about 80% of them singletons. Sequencing was carried out using PBMCs. The receptors shown here come from a woman in her 40s in good health and CMV-seropositive.

The gene calls are TRBV5-5 and TRBJ1-5; perhaps TRBD1 as D (6 bases). The V end was cut by 1 base, the J end by 5 bases, with 13 bases between. The CDR3 loop spans 15 amino acids. The germline gives CDR1 SGHKS, CDR2 YYEKEE (reference sequence). The CDR3 bases are TGTGCCAGCAGCTTGAGTAGTCAGGGGTATCAGCCCCAGCATTTT. It is translated as CASSLSSQGYQPQHF.

This clone was counted once. The chain recombines TRBV19 with TRBJ1-2; no definite D call. This CDR3 has 14 residues. CDR1 and CDR2 from the germline V gene are LNHDA and SQIVND (reference sequence). With 7 bases removed from V and 4 bases from J, the gap between germline ends came to 16 bases. CDR3 coding DNA: TGTGCCAGTAAACCCGGGGATACATCCTATGGCTACACCTTC. This codes for CASKPGDTSYGYTF.

Only a few counts were recorded for this clone. V gene TRBV19 combines with J gene TRBJ2-1; no clear D gene. Per the germline V gene, CDR1 is LNHDA and CDR2 is SQIVND (reference sequence). The CDR3 runs to 13 residues. Deletions cut 7 bases from V and 4 bases from J, with 11 bases between. DNA of the CDR3: TGTGCCAGTACCCCCACAGAGTACAATGAGCAGTTCTTC. As protein: CASTPTEYNEQFF.